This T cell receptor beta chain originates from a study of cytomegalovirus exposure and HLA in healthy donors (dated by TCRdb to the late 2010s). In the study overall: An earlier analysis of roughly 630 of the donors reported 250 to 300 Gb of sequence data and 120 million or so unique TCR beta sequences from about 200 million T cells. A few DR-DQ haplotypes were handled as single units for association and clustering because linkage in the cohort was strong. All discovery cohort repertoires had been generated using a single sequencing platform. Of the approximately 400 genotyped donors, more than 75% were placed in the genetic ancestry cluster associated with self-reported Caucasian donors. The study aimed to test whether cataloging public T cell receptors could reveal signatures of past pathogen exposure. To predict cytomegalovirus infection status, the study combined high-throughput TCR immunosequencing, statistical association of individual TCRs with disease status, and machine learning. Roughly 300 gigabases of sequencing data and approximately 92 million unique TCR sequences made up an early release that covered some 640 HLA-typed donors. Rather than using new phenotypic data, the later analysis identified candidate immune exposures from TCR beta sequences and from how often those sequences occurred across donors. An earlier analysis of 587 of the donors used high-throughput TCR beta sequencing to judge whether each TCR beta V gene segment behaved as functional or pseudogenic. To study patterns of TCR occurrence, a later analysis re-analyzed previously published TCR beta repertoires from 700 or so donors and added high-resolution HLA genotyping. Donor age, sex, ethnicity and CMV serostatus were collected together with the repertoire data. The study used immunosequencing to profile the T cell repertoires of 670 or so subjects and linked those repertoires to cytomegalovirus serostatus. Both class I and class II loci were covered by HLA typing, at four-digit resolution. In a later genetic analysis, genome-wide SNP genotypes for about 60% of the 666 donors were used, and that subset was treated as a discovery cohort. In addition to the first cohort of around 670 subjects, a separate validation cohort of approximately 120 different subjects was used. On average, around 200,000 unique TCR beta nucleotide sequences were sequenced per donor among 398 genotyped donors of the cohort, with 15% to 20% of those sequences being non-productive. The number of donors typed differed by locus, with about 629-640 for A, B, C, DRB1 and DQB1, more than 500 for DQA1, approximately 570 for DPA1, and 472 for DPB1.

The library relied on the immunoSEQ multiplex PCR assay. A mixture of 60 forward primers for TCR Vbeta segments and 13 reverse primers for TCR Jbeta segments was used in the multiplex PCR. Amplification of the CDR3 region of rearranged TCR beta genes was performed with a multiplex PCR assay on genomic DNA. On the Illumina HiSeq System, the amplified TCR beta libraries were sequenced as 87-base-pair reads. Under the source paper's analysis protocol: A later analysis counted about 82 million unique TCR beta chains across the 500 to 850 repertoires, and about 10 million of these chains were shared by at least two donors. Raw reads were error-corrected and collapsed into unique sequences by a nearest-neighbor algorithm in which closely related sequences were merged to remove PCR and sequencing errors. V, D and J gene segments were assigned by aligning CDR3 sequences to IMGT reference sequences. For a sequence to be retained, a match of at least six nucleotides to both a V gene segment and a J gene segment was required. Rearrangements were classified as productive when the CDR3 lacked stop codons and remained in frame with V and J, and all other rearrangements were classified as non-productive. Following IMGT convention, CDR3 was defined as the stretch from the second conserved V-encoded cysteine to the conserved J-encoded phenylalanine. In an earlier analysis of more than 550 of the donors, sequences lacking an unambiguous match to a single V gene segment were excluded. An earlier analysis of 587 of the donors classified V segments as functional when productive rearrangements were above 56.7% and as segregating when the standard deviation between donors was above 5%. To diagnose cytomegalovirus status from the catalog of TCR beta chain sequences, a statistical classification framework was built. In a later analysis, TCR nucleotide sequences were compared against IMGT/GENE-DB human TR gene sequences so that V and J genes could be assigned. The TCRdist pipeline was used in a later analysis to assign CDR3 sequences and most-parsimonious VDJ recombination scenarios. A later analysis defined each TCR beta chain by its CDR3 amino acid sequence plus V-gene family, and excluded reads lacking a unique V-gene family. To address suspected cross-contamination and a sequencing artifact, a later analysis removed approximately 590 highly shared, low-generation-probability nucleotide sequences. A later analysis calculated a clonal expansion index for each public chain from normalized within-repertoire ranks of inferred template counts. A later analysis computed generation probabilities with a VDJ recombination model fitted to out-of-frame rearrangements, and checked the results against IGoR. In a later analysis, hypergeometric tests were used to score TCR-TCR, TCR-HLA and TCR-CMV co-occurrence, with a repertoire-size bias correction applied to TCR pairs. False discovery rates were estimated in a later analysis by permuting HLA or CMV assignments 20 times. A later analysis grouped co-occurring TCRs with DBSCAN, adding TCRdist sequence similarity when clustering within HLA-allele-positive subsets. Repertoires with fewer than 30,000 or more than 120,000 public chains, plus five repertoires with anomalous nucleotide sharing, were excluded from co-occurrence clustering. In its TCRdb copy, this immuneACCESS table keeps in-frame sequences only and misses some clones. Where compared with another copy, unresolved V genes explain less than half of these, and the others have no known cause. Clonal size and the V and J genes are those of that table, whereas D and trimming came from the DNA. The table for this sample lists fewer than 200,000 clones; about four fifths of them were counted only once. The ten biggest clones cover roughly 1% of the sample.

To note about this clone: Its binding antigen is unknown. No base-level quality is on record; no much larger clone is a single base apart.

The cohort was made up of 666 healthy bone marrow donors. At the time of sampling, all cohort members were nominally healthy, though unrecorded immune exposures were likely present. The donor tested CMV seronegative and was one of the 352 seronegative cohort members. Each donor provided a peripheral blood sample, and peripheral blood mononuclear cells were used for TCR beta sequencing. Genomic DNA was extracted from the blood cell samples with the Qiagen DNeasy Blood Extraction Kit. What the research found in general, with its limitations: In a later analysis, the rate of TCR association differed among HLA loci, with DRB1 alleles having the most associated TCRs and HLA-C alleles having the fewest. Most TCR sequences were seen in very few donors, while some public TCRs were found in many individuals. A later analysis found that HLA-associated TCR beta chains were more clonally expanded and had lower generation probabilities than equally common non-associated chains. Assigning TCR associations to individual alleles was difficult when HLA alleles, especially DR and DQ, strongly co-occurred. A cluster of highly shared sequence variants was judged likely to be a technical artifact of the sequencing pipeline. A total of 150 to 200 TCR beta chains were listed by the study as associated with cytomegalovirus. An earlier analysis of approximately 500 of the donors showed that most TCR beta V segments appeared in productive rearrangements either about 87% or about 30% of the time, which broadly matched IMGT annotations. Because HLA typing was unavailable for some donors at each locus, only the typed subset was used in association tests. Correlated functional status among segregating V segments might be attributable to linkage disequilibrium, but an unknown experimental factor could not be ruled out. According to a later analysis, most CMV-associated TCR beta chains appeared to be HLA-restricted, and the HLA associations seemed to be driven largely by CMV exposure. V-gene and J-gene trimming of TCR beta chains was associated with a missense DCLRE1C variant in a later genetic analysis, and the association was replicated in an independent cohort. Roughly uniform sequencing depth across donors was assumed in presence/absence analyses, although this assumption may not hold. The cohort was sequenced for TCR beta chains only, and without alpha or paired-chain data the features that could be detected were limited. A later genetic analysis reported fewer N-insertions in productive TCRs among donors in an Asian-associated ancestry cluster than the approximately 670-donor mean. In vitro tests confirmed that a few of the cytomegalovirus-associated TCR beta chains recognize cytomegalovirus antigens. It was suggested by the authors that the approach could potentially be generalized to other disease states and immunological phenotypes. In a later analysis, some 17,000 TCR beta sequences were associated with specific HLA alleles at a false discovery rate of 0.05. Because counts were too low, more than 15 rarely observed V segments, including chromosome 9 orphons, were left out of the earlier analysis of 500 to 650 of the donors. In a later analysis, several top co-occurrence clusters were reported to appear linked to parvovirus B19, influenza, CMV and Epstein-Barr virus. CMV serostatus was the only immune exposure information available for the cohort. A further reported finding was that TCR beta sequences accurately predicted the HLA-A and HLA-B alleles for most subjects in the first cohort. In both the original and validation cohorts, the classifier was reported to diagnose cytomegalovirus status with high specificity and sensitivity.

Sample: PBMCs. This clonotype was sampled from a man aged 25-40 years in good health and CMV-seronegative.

The sequenced DNA: TGTGCCAGCAGCTACCTCGGTGGTAGCGGATCCTACGAGCAGTACTTC. Its protein is CASSYLGGSGSYEQYF. The V gene is TRBV7-8 and the J gene is TRBJ2-7; TRBD2 could be the D gene, as 6 bases match. From the cysteine up to the phenylalanine, the CDR3 has a length of 16 residues. Only the CDR3 part of the read is kept: 48 bases, read in frame from the first base. The germline V gene encodes CDR1 SGHVS and CDR2 FQNEAQ. V and J lose 4 bases and 1 base, and a span of 17 bases separates them.